Presented here are 13 T cell receptor beta chains from one specimen sequenced in a study of T cell clusters in autoimmune cytopenias. Tens of thousands of genome equivalents of blood DNA were amplified for TRB. Multiplex touch-down PCR amplified TRB using TRB-A and TRB-B pools in one tube. Reanalyzing the multiplex PCR reads, TCRdb keeps one entry per CDR3 protein, without DNA. The sample table sets out several thousand distinct CDR3 sequences. These records were also assigned to another study, of T cell repertoires in aging, cancer and after chemotherapy.

The sample consisted of peripheral blood. The receptors shown here come from a human donor with an autoimmune cytopenia or autoimmune hepatitis (not recorded which).

This clonotype ranks as medium-sized in terms of frequency. This rearrangement joins TRBV11-1 to TRBJ1-3. Germline CDR1 SGHAT, CDR2 FQDESV (reference sequence). This CDR3 contains 16 residues. CDR3 region: CASSGTVGSPGNTIYF.

This chain links TRBV6-5 with TRBJ1-2; checking the TCRdb D call of TRBD1 is not possible without DNA. Germline CDR1 and CDR2: MNHEY and SVGAGI. The CDR3 covers 15 residues. The CDR3 sequence: CASSSTQGSNYGYTF.

The chain uses TRBV6-5 and TRBJ1-3; TCRdb's assignment of TRBD1 cannot be checked, as there is no DNA. The CDR3 runs to 20 residues. In germline, CDR1 is MNHEY, CDR2 SVGAGI. Here the CDR3 reads CASSYSIRGGQIHSGNTIYF.

The chain carries TRBV6-6 and TRBJ2-2; TCRdb names TRBD1, which stays unverified in the absence of DNA. The length of the CDR3 is 13 residues. Germline CDR1 reads MNHNY; CDR2 reads SVGAGI (reference sequence). CDR3 region: CASRGTNTGELFF.

V usage is TRBV10-3 and J usage is TRBJ2-3; TCRdb's assignment of TRBD2 cannot be checked, as there is no DNA. This CDR3 is 16 amino acids long. In germline, CDR1 is ENHRY, CDR2 SYGVKD. Here the CDR3 reads CAMGGGKTGHTDTQYF.

By frequency, this clonotype is medium-sized. J is TRBJ2-1 and V is TRBV10-3; TCRdb's assignment of TRBD2 cannot be checked, as there is no DNA. The CDR3 has 15 residues. The germline V gene has CDR1 ENHRY and CDR2 SYGVKD. This chain's CDR3 is CAISLLAGDKDEQFF.

This sequence joins TRBV19 and TRBJ1-3; TCRdb lists TRBD1, though no DNA is available to test this call. The CDR3 has 15 residues. Germline V gives CDR1 LNHDA, CDR2 SQIVND (reference sequence). CDR3 loop: CASTLQGFSGNTIYF.

The chain has TRBV6-5 and TRBJ2-5; the TCRdb D gene call, TRBD1, has no DNA to confirm it. The germline V gene encodes CDR1 MNHEY and CDR2 SVGAGI. The CDR3 is 14 amino acids. CDR3 protein: CASSAGTASETQYF.

This chain uses TRBV5-1 with TRBJ2-2; TCRdb lists TRBD1, though no DNA is available to test this call. The CDR3 is 17 residues long. Germline-derived CDR1 and CDR2 are SGHRS and YFSETQ. The CDR3 protein is CASSPNVGGLSTGELFF.

This chain links TRBV6-4 with TRBJ2-3; TCRdb's assignment of TRBD1 cannot be checked, as there is no DNA. CDR3 size: 14 residues. Germline CDR1 and CDR2: MRHNA and SNTAGT. The CDR3 region is CASSDGGGTDTQYF.

V gene TRBV19 combines with J gene TRBJ1-2; TCRdb proposes TRBD1, but this gene call is untestable without DNA. The germline V gene encodes CDR1 LNHDA and CDR2 SQIVND (reference sequence). This CDR3 comprises 15 residues. CDR3 region: CASIELDRDSGGYTF. Complete variable domain (other parts from reference TRBV19 and TRBJ1-2): DGGITQSPKYLFRKEGQNVTLSCEQNLNHDAMYWYRQDPGQGLRLIYYSQIVNDFQKGDIAEGYSVSREKKESFPLTVTSAQKNPTAFYLCASIELDRDSGGYTFGSGTRLTVV.

The rearrangement joins TRBV6-5 to TRBJ1-5. Germline V lookup: CDR1 MNHEY, CDR2 SVGAGI. The CDR3 extends over 20 amino acids. CDR3 region: CASSRLPSTGVISSNQPQHF.

The gene calls are TRBV5-5 and TRBJ2-7; TCRdb's assignment of TRBD1 cannot be checked, as there is no DNA. This CDR3 has 13 residues. Germline CDR1 is SGHKS and CDR2 is YYEKEE (reference sequence). The CDR3 reads CASSLVGGYEQYF.